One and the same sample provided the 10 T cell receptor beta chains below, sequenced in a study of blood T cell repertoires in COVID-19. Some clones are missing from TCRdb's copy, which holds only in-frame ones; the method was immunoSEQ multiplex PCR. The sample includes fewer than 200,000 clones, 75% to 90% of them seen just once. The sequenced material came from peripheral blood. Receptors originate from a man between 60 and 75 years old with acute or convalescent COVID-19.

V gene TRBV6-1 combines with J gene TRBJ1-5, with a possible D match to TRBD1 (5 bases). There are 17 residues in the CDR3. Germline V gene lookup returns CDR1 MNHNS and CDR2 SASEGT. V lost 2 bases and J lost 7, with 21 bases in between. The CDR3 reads CASSEWGFSGKEQPQHF. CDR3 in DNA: TGTGCCAGCAGTGAATGGGGTTTCTCAGGGAAGGAACAGCCCCAGCATTTT.

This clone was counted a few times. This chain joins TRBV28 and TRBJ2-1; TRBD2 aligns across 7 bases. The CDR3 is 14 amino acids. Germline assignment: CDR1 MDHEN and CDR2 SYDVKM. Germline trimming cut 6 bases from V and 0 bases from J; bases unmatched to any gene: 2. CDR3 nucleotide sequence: TGTGCCAGCAGACTAGCGAGCTCCTACAATGAGCAGTTCTTC. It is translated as CASRLASSYNEQFF. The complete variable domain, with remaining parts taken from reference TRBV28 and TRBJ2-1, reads DVKVTQSSRYLVKRTGEKVFLECVQDMDHENMFWYRQDPGLGLRLIYFSYDVKMKEKGDIPEGYSVSREKKERFSLILESASTNQTSMYLCASRLASSYNEQFFGPGTRLTVL.

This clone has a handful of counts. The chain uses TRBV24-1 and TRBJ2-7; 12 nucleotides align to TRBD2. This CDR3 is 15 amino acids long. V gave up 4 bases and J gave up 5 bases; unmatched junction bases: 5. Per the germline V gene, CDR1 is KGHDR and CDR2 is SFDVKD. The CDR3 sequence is CATSEPTSGRDEQYF. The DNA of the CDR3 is TGTGCCACCAGTGAACCGACTAGCGGGAGAGACGAGCAGTACTTC.

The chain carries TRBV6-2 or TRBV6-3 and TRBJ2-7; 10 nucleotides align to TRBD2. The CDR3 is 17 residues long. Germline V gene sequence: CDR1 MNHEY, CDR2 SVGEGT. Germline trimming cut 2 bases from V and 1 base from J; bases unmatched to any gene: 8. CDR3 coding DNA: TGTGCCAGCAGTTACCCAACTAGCGGGATATCTTCCTACGAGCAGTACTTC. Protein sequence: CASSYPTSGISSYEQYF.

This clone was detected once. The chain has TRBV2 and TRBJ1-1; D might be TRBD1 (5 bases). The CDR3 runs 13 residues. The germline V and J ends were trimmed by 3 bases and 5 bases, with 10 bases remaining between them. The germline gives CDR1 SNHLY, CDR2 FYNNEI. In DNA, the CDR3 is TGTGCCAGCAGTGACGAGGGGAGGACTGAAGCTTTCTTT. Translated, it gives CASSDEGRTEAFF.

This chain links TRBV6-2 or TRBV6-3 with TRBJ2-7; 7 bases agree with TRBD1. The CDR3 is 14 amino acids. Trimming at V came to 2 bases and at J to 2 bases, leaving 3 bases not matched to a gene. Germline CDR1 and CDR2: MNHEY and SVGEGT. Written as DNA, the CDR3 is TGTGCCAGCAGTTACCGCCAGGGGGCCTACGAGCAGTACTTC. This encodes CASSYRQGAYEQYF.

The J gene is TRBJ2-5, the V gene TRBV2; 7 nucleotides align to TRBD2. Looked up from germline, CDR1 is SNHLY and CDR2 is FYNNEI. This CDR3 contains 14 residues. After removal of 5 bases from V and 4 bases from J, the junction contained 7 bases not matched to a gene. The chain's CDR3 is CASSYGGRGETQYF. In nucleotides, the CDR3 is TGTGCCAGCAGTTACGGGGGGAGGGGAGAGACCCAGTACTTC.

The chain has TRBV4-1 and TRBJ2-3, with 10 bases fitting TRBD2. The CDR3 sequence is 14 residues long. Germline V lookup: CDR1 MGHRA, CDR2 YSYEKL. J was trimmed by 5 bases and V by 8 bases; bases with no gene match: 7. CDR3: CASGSGRGLDTQYF. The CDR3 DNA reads TGCGCCAGCGGCAGCGGGAGGGGCTTAGATACGCAGTATTTT.

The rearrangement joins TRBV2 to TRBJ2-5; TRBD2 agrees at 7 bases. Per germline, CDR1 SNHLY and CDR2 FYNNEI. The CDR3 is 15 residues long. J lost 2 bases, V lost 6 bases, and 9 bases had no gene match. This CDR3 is CASSQSGLDQETQYF. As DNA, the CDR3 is TGTGCCAGCAGCCAATCCGGACTAGATCAAGAGACCCAGTACTTC.

The CDR3 DNA follows: TGTGCCAGCAGCTTGGGCGGGAGAAGGGACGAGCAGTACTTC. Its protein product is CASSLGGRRDEQYF. The chain employs TRBV5-4 and TRBJ2-7; 7 nucleotides match TRBD2. The CDR3 has 14 residues. V lost 0 bases to trimming and J lost 5 bases; unmatched junction nucleotides: 5. Germline-derived CDR1 and CDR2 are SGHNT and YYREEE (reference sequence).